Sequencing of this T cell receptor (beta chain) was carried out in a study of blood T cell repertoires in COVID-19. Study-level background: T cells, B-cell-depleted T cells, or PBMCs provided the cDNA or gDNA that served as material.

The data were produced by immunoSEQ multiplex PCR, yet TCRdb's version contains in-frame clones alone and is incomplete. The data contain about 90,000 clones, 92% of them singletons. Sequenced material: peripheral blood. The sequence was obtained from a woman in her sixties or seventies with active COVID-19.

The CDR3 DNA follows: TGTGCCAGCAGCTCTCAGACAGGGCGCTCCTACAATGAGCAGTTCTTC. The encoded protein is CASSSQTGRSYNEQFF. V gene TRBV7-9 combines with J gene TRBJ2-1, with TRBD1 matching over 7 bases. The V and J ends lost 4 bases and 0 bases, in that order; junction bases with no gene match: 6. This CDR3 region has 16 residues. Germline CDR1 is SEHNR and CDR2 is FQNEAQ (reference sequence).